The sequence of this T cell receptor beta chain was determined in a study of T cell repertoires in cytomegalovirus infection. As for the study in general: Carrying CMV and the relevant HLA type showed in public TCR beta signatures. Overall study findings and caveats: CMV-specific HLA-C-restricted TCR beta clonotypes dominated the ex vivo response. Summed public TCR beta family frequency identified CMV carriers bearing the relevant HLA.

This clonotype came up a few times. No antigen is known for it. The CDR3 consists of 15 residues. Germline V gives CDR1 SEHNR, CDR2 FQNEAQ (reference sequence). V lost 8 bases, J lost 7 bases, and 14 bases stayed unmatched. TCRdb re-analysed the reads in MiXCR, keeping a single row per CDR3 protein. Seen here are 68,000 or so distinct CDR3 sequences, approximately 22% observed once, and the top ten hold under 85%. Sequences were obtained from PBMCs, sequenced either directly or after in vitro stimulation (not recorded which). The gene calls are TRBV7-9 and TRBJ2-1; 7 bases agree with TRBD2. The receptor's source is a human donor in good health (CMV status not recorded). Some clones in this sample may be carry-over from other donors' samples. CDR3 nucleotide sequence: TGTGCCAGCGGCCCCGTGGGCGGGAGAGAGAATGAGCAGTTCTTC. It is translated as CASGPVGGRENEQFF.